A selection of T cell receptor beta chains follows, all from one sample in a study of blood T cell repertoires in COVID-19. Repertoires were generated with immunoSEQ multiplex PCR, while TCRdb's copy carries only in-frame clones and drops some. The sample yields approximately 250,000 clones, more than 75% seen once. Sequenced input: peripheral blood. The receptors derive from a woman aged 55-69 years with COVID-19, enrolled during active disease. CDR3s include the opening cysteine and the closing phenylalanine or tryptophan.

TRBJ2-1 15 TRBV14 CASSQDVVAGNEQFF
TRBJ1-2 13 TRBV5-4 CASSSVVNYGYTF
TRBJ2-2 16 TRBV5-1 CASSLAFGSGGGELFF
TRBJ2-6 18 TRBV14 CASSQAGRGLSGANVLTF
TRBJ2-2 15 TRBV5-1 CASSLFSGSTGELFF
TRBJ2-5 17 TRBV4-2 CASSQGGTGQGQETQYF
TRBJ1-5 15 TRBV19 CASSIRQGARQPQHF
TRBJ2-3 17 TRBV27 CASSPLLAGGSMDTQYF
TRBJ1-6 16 TRBV4-1 CASSQVNRGAGSPLHF
TRBJ1-2 14 TRBV5-1 CASSLVQGLDGYTF
TRBJ1-2 15 TRBV19 CASSIPGQGPGGYTF
TRBJ1-1 14 TRBV19 CASSIAGENTEAFF
TRBJ1-2 16 TRBV9 CASSAGNRGMDYGYTF
TRBJ2-7 13 TRBV5-6 CASSLGQRYEQYF
TRBJ1-2 14 TRBV19 CASRQGGGNYGYTF
TRBJ1-6 15 TRBV9 CASSVAGTANSPLHF
TRBJ2-3 15 TRBV5-4 CASSLGLSNTDTQYF
TRBJ1-1 13 TRBV9 CASSVVPGSEAFF
TRBJ2-5 11 TRBV28 CASSLPPTQYF
TRBJ1-5 14 TRBV6-6 CASSPGTGYQPQHF
TRBJ2-1 18 TRBV28 CASSIHPGLALGDNEQFF
TRBJ1-6 13 TRBV11-3 CASSLDGSSPLHF
TRBJ2-1 15 TRBV19 CASSSPLAPNNEQFF
TRBJ2-1 15 TRBV9 CASSVVGGRAHEQFF
TRBJ1-3 16 TRBV30 CAWSVLSGVSGNTIYF
TRBJ1-1 11 TRBV28 CASTSRTEAFF
TRBJ2-7 11 TRBV20-1 CSARGSGEQYF
TRBJ2-7 14 TRBV7-9 CASSLASVAYEQYF
TRBJ1-4 13 TRBV5-4 CASSLPGVEKLFF
TRBJ2-7 15 TRBV7-2 CASSLEGISSYEQYF
TRBJ1-1 16 TRBV7-9 CASSSRGSSLNTEAFF
TRBJ2-2 14 TRBV5-1 CASSLYTGSGELFF
TRBJ2-6 16 TRBV2 CASRDSRPSGANVLTF
TRBJ1-2 13 TRBV5-6 CASSRTGTYGYTF
TRBJ1-1 14 TRBV25-1 CASNSAARNTEAFF
TRBJ1-1 13 TRBV6-5 CANSYSLNTEAFF
TRBJ1-5 16 TRBV27 CASSLTTVGGNQPQHF
TRBJ1-4 15 TRBV28 CASSSPGGSNEKLFF
TRBJ1-5 15 TRBV24-1 CATSDPRDSNQPQHF
TRBJ2-7 14 TRBV5-1 CASSKGRGSYEQYF
TRBJ2-1 19 TRBV12-5 CASGFLGLAGQSPYNEQFF
TRBJ1-5 14 TRBV3-1/TRBV3-2 CASSPDSINQPQHF
TRBJ1-5 17 TRBV27 CASSLYPGGRGNQPQHF
TRBJ2-1 14 TRBV5-1 CASSTGLAVNEQFF
TRBJ2-5 16 TRBV5-1 CASSLNVGQGVETQYF
TRBJ2-1 16 TRBV28 CASSFSAFTGYNEQFF
TRBJ2-1 15 TRBV3-1/TRBV3-2 CASSQVLAGPDEQFF
TRBJ2-2 15 TRBV24-1 CATMRTQGGTGELFF
TRBJ1-2 13 TRBV20-1 CSASDQASYGYTF
TRBJ2-1 15 TRBV19 CASIETGGSYNEQFF